Listed below are T cell receptor beta chains from one sample, sequenced in a study of cytomegalovirus exposure and HLA in healthy donors. This table comes from immunoSEQ multiplex PCR, and its TCRdb copy is limited to in-frame clones, with some not included. The data show about 160,000 clones, around 74% seen once. Source material: PBMCs. These receptors were obtained from a female donor in good health and CMV-seronegative. Both conserved end residues are part of each CDR3. A D gene is named only where the DNA matches it firmly. Only some rows state a clone size, as once, few, many or a class for expanded clones.

J gene,clone size,V gene,D gene,CDR3 protein,CDR3 DNA
TRBJ1-5,once,TRBV19,-,CASSTPPRDQPQHF,TGTGCCAGTAGTACGCCTCCGAGAGATCAGCCCCAGCATTTT
TRBJ2-7,-,TRBV10-1,-,CASTENRTQYEQYF,TGCGCCAGCACTGAGAATAGGACACAGTACGAGCAGTACTTC
TRBJ2-3,few,TRBV11-2,-,CASSLGPGTSTDTQYF,TGTGCCAGCAGCTTAGGGCCGGGGACTAGCACAGATACGCAGTATTTT
TRBJ1-5,-,TRBV30,TRBD1,CAWSADRGANQPQHF,TGTGCCTGGAGTGCGGACAGGGGGGCGAATCAGCCCCAGCATTTT
TRBJ1-1,-,TRBV11-2,-,CASSLQFSVNTEAFF,TGTGCCAGCAGCTTACAGTTTTCAGTGAACACTGAAGCTTTCTTT
TRBJ2-7,-,TRBV14,TRBD1,CASSRDRFGSYEQYF,TGTGCCAGCAGCCGGGACAGGTTTGGCTCCTACGAGCAGTACTTC
TRBJ1-1,-,TRBV7-9,-,CASSSSGQVGNTEAFF,TGTGCCAGCAGCTCCTCAGGGCAGGTGGGGAACACTGAAGCTTTCTTT
TRBJ2-7,-,TRBV29-1,-,CSVDSPQDEQYF,TGCAGCGTTGACTCCCCTCAGGACGAGCAGTACTTC
TRBJ2-1,-,TRBV25-1,-,CASSEMGQGNYNEQFF,TGTGCCAGCAGTGAAATGGGCCAGGGTAACTACAATGAGCAGTTCTTC
TRBJ1-6,-,TRBV5-1,-,CASSLTGLNSPLHF,TGCGCCAGCAGCTTAACCGGACTAAATTCACCCCTCCACTTT
TRBJ1-4,-,TRBV7-9,TRBD1,CASSLGTGGVEKLFF,TGTGCCAGCAGCTTAGGGACAGGGGGCGTTGAAAAACTGTTTTTT
TRBJ1-4,few,TRBV19,-,CASTSSGGVNEKLFF,TGTGCCAGTACCAGTTCGGGGGGGGTAAATGAAAAACTGTTTTTT
TRBJ1-2,-,TRBV5-5,TRBD1,CASSFGQEIYGYTF,TGTGCCAGCAGCTTCGGACAGGAAATCTATGGCTACACCTTC
TRBJ2-3,few,TRBV9,-,CASSVSTSTDTQYF,TGTGCCAGCAGCGTTTCAACTAGCACAGATACGCAGTATTTT
TRBJ2-7,-,TRBV19,-,CASSNSYEQYF,TGTGCCAGTAGCAATTCCTACGAGCAGTACTTC
TRBJ1-1,-,TRBV5-1,-,CASSLTAPNTEAFF,TGCGCCAGCAGCTTGACAGCACCTAACACTGAAGCTTTCTTT
TRBJ1-2,-,TRBV7-8,-,CASSSGEVDGYTF,TGTGCCAGCAGCTCAGGGGAAGTGGATGGCTACACCTTC
TRBJ2-5,-,TRBV19,TRBD1,CASSLTGVPETQYF,TGTGCCAGTAGTTTAACAGGGGTACCGGAGACCCAGTACTTC
TRBJ2-2,-,TRBV14,TRBD2,CASSQDWTSDFLGELFF,TGTGCCAGCAGCCAAGATTGGACTAGCGATTTTCTCGGGGAGCTGTTTTTT
TRBJ2-1,-,TRBV5-1,TRBD1,CASSLTGALGNEQFF,TGCGCCAGCAGCTTGACAGGGGCCCTCGGAAATGAGCAGTTCTTC
TRBJ2-7,-,TRBV4-1,TRBD1,CASSQNRDSPYEQYF,TGCGCCAGCAGCCAAAACCGGGACAGCCCCTACGAGCAGTACTTC
TRBJ2-3,-,TRBV6-6,-,CASTPSGTDTQYF,TGTGCCAGCACTCCTAGCGGCACAGATACGCAGTATTTT
TRBJ2-1,-,TRBV18,TRBD1,CASFTGTGGGEQFF,TGTGCCAGCTTTACCGGGACAGGGGGCGGTGAGCAGTTCTTC
TRBJ2-2,-,TRBV7-3,TRBD2,CASSLQVGLVGGELFF,TGTGCCAGCAGCTTACAAGTCGGACTAGTTGGCGGGGAGCTGTTTTTT
TRBJ2-7,few,TRBV5-6,-,CASSLYRYEQYF,TGTGCCAGCAGCTTGTATCGCTACGAGCAGTACTTC
TRBJ2-2,-,TRBV7-9,TRBD1,CASSFRQGGTGELFF,TGTGCCAGCAGCTTCCGACAGGGGGGCACCGGGGAGCTGTTTTTT
TRBJ2-3,-,TRBV7-3,-,CASSPKGRVTDTQYF,TGTGCCAGCAGCCCAAAGGGCAGGGTCACAGATACGCAGTATTTT
TRBJ1-4,-,TRBV14,-,CASSQDRVREGEKLFF,TGTGCCAGCAGCCAAGATCGGGTAAGGGAGGGTGAAAAACTGTTTTTT
TRBJ2-1,-,TRBV5-5,-,CASSSSGTLTYNEQFF,TGTGCCAGCAGTTCATCCGGGACTTTAACCTACAATGAGCAGTTCTTC
TRBJ1-2,-,TRBV5-1,-,CASSRGEGKGANYGYTF,TGCGCCAGCAGCCGGGGGGAGGGGAAAGGAGCTAACTATGGCTACACCTTC
TRBJ1-4,-,TRBV11-2,-,CASSPSGTTNEKLFF,TGTGCCAGCAGCCCCAGCGGGACAACTAATGAAAAACTGTTTTTT
TRBJ1-6,-,TRBV5-4,TRBD1,CASSLRQGRSPLHF,TGTGCCAGCAGCTTGCGACAGGGCCGCTCACCCCTCCACTTT
TRBJ1-2,-,TRBV14,-,CASSPSPRVGYTF,TGTGCCAGCAGCCCCTCCCCCAGGGTTGGCTACACCTTC
TRBJ1-1,once,TRBV29-1,-,CSANTFGGNTEAFF,TGCAGCGCTAATACCTTCGGGGGGAACACTGAAGCTTTCTTT
TRBJ1-2,-,TRBV6-1,-,CASSESLESSGYTF,TGTGCCAGCAGTGAGTCTCTTGAGTCGAGCGGCTACACCTTC
TRBJ2-6,once,TRBV19,TRBD1,CASRDGGQGRPGANVLTF,TGTGCCAGTAGAGATGGGGGACAGGGAAGACCAGGGGCCAACGTCCTGACTTTC
TRBJ2-7,few,TRBV7-6,TRBD1,CASSAGTAKPYEQYF,TGTGCCAGCAGCGCCGGGACAGCCAAACCCTACGAGCAGTACTTC